The entry that follows covers one T cell receptor beta chain sequence. Its specificity is not known. PCR employed 60 Vbeta and 13 Jbeta primers. Produced via immunoSEQ multiplex PCR; TCRdb's table is partial and in-frame only. The table includes about 160,000 clones, 70% to 80% detected once. This entry comes from a study of cytomegalovirus exposure and HLA in healthy donors. Broader study findings: The authors later found most CMV-associated TCR beta chains appeared HLA-restricted. With DRB1 most and HLA-C fewest, TCR association rates differed between HLA loci in a later analysis. Researchers catalogued roughly 170 TCR beta chains as cytomegalovirus-associated.

Per germline, CDR1 MNHEY and CDR2 SMNVEV (reference sequence). V was trimmed by 1 base and J by 0 bases, leaving 13 bases between them. This CDR3 comprises 17 residues. The sequence derives from a female donor in good health and CMV-seronegative. The genes are TRBV27 and TRBJ2-1, with D possibly being TRBD2 (7 bases). Sequences were obtained from PBMCs. CDR3: CASSLWGGGSSYNEQFF. CDR3 nucleotide sequence: TGTGCCAGCAGTTTATGGGGCGGGGGCAGCTCCTACAATGAGCAGTTCTTC.